A selection of T cell receptor beta chains follows, all from one sample in a study of blood T cell repertoires in COVID-19. Produced via immunoSEQ multiplex PCR; TCRdb's table is partial and in-frame only. The sample records about 93,000 clones, almost 80% being singletons. What was sequenced was peripheral blood. The receptors derive from a human donor in a cohort sampled during active COVID-19. CDR3s include the opening cysteine and the closing phenylalanine or tryptophan. The order of the fields is D gene, J gene, clone size, V gene, CDR3 DNA, CDR3 protein. D genes are given only for firm matches. Clone size is not always given. Where it is, it says once, few, many or a class for expanded clones.

TRBD1 TRBJ2-2 many TRBV7-9 TGTGCCAGCAGCTCGACAGGGGTGGACACCGGGGAGCTGTTTTTT CASSSTGVDTGELFF
. TRBJ1-5 . TRBV7-8 TGTGCCAGCAGCACCGACAGTTTTTTCGGCAATCAGCCCCAGCATTTT CASSTDSFFGNQPQHF
TRBD1 TRBJ1-1 . TRBV6-1 TGTGCCAGCAGTGAAGGGACAGGGAGGTTAGCTGAAGCTTTCTTT CASSEGTGRLAEAFF
. TRBJ1-5 . TRBV3-1/TRBV3-2 TGTGCCAGCAGCCAAGCAGGGTATCAGCCCCAGCATTTT CASSQAGYQPQHF
TRBD1 TRBJ2-6 . TRBV19 TGTGCCAGTAGTGACGGGACAGGCTTCTCTGGGGCCAACGTCCTGACTTTC CASSDGTGFSGANVLTF
. TRBJ2-1 . TRBV5-5 TGTGCCAGCAGCTTGGCACCCACTAGATTCTCCTACAATGAGCAGTTCTTC CASSLAPTRFSYNEQFF
TRBD1 TRBJ1-2 . TRBV27 TGTGCCAGCAGTTTAAGGGGGCCCGACGATCACACCTTC CASSLRGPDDHTF
TRBD1 TRBJ1-4 . TRBV19 TGTGCCGCCGCCGGGACAGGGGCTCGAAAACTGTTTTTT CAAAGTGARKLFF
. TRBJ2-7 . TRBV4-1 TGCGCCAGCAGCCTCTCAACGGGTAGCTCCTACGAGCAGTACTTC CASSLSTGSSYEQYF
. TRBJ1-2 . TRBV28 TGTGCCAGCAGACCCCGGGGGAGAGCCTATGGCTACACCTTC CASRPRGRAYGYTF
TRBD1 TRBJ2-7 . TRBV19 TGTGCCAGTAGACTCTCGGGACAGGGCTCCTACGAGCAGTACTTC CASRLSGQGSYEQYF
. TRBJ1-5 . TRBV6-4 TGTGCCAGCAGTGACTCCATTCCAGGGGATAGCAATCAGCCCCAGCATTTT CASSDSIPGDSNQPQHF
. TRBJ2-7 . TRBV2 TGTGCCAGCAGTGCTACACTAATTTTAGGCTCCTACGAGCAGTACTTC CASSATLILGSYEQYF
. TRBJ2-7 . TRBV19 TGTGCCAGTAGCGGTGTCTCCTACGAGCAGTACTTC CASSGVSYEQYF
. TRBJ2-3 few TRBV2 TGTGCCAGCAGAACTCTAGCTGCCACGCAGTATTTT CASRTLAATQYF
. TRBJ2-7 . TRBV28 TGTGCCAGCACCGCAAGGGGGACGGTCTCCTACGAGCAGTACTTC CASTARGTVSYEQYF
TRBD1 TRBJ1-2 . TRBV29-1 TGCAGCGTCCGCCGCGGGACAGGATTCTATGGCTACACCTTC CSVRRGTGFYGYTF
. TRBJ1-3 once TRBV19 TGTGCCAGTAGTTCAGACAGAGCCTCTGGAAACACCATATATTTT CASSSDRASGNTIYF
TRBD1 TRBJ2-6 . TRBV2 TGTGCCAGCATTAGGGACAGGGCCGGGGCCAACGTCCTGACTTTC CASIRDRAGANVLTF
TRBD1 TRBJ1-6 . TRBV30 TGTGCCTGGAAAGGACAGGGACCTTCACCCCTCCACTTT CAWKGQGPSPLHF
. TRBJ2-7 once TRBV6-6 TGTGCCAGCAGTTACGAAGGGGCCTACGAGCAGTACTTC CASSYEGAYEQYF
. TRBJ1-2 . TRBV2 TGTGCCAGCAGTGAATACAGTAACTATGGCTACACCTTC CASSEYSNYGYTF
TRBD2 TRBJ2-1 . TRBV28 TGTGCCAGCAGTACCTACGCCTCCGGGGGGGCCTACAATGAGCAGTTCTTC CASSTYASGGAYNEQFF
. TRBJ1-5 . TRBV4-1 TGCGCCAGCAGCCAAGATACCCGGGTGTATCAGCCCCAGCATTTT CASSQDTRVYQPQHF
TRBD2 TRBJ2-1 . TRBV5-4 TGTGCCAGCAGTCTTCCTAGCGGGAACAATGAGCAGTTCTTC CASSLPSGNNEQFF
. TRBJ1-2 . TRBV5-4 TGTGCCAGCAGGGGGCAGACGCGTAACTATGGCTACACCTTC CASRGQTRNYGYTF
. TRBJ2-7 once TRBV5-1 TGCGCCAGCAGCGACATTGGGGGGACGACTTACGAGCAGTACTTC CASSDIGGTTYEQYF
TRBD1 TRBJ2-4 . TRBV9 TGTGCCAGCAGCGTGGAACCGGGACAGACAACCCTAGCCAAAAACATTCAGTACTTC CASSVEPGQTTLAKNIQYF
. TRBJ1-1 . TRBV20-1 TGCAGTGCTAGGGGCGGGACTGAAGCTTTCTTT CSARGGTEAFF
. TRBJ1-1 . TRBV6-5 TGTGCCAGCAGGGGTTTCACAGGGAACGCTGAAGCTTTCTTT CASRGFTGNAEAFF
TRBD1 TRBJ1-5 . TRBV9 TGTGCCAGCAGCAGGGACAGAGATCAGCCCCAGCATTTT CASSRDRDQPQHF
TRBD1 TRBJ1-5 . TRBV28 TGTGCCAGCAGGCCCATGGGACAGGGTATTGGTCAGCCCCAGCATTTT CASRPMGQGIGQPQHF
TRBD1 TRBJ1-2 . TRBV5-1 TGCGCCAGCAGCCCGTACGGGACAGGGGGGGATGGCTACACCTTC CASSPYGTGGDGYTF
TRBD1 TRBJ2-3 . TRBV6-4 TGTGCCAGCAGTCCGGGACAGGGATCGACTGGCACAGATACGCAGTATTTT CASSPGQGSTGTDTQYF
. TRBJ1-3 few TRBV30 TGTGCTTGGACATCTGGAAACACCATATATTTT CAWTSGNTIYF
TRBD1 TRBJ2-3 . TRBV12-3/TRBV12-4 TGTGCCAGCAGTTTTAGGGGGCTGAATACGCAGTATTTT CASSFRGLNTQYF
. TRBJ1-4 . TRBV5-1 TGCGCCAGCAGCCGGGGGGACGGACAAAATGAAAAACTGTTTTTT CASSRGDGQNEKLFF
TRBD1 TRBJ1-1 . TRBV5-3 TGTGCCAGAAGAATTGACAGGGGATACACTGAAGCTTTCTTT CARRIDRGYTEAFF
. TRBJ1-2 few TRBV6-2/TRBV6-3 TGTGCCAGCAGTTACCCCGGGGGTAGGGGTCGAGGCTACACCTTC CASSYPGGRGRGYTF
. TRBJ1-3 . TRBV14 TGTGCCAGCAGCCAAGAATATAGCCGCGGACTTGGAAACACCATATATTTT CASSQEYSRGLGNTIYF
. TRBJ1-6 . TRBV5-4 TGTGCCAGCAGCTTACCCCTCCAAGGGGCCCTCCACTTT CASSLPLQGALHF
. TRBJ2-7 medium-sized TRBV3-1/TRBV3-2 TGTGCCAGCAGCCAGGGCGCCTACGAGCAGTACTTC CASSQGAYEQYF
. TRBJ2-3 . TRBV2 TGTGCCAGCAGCCCGGCAGATACGCAGTATTTT CASSPADTQYF
TRBD1 TRBJ1-5 . TRBV18 TGTGCCAGCTCGTCTTTCGGGACAGGAGTCAATCAGCCCCAGCATTTT CASSSFGTGVNQPQHF
. TRBJ2-1 few TRBV27 TGTGCCAGCAGTTGGACATTTGGCAATGAGCAGTTCTTC CASSWTFGNEQFF
TRBD1 TRBJ1-5 . TRBV19 TGTGCCAGTAGTCAGAGAGACAGGGGGGACGCCTTTCGGCCCCAGCATTTT CASSQRDRGDAFRPQHF
TRBD1 TRBJ1-2 . TRBV5-4 TGTGCCAGCAGCGGAACAGGGGACTATGGCTACACCTTC CASSGTGDYGYTF
TRBD1 TRBJ2-7 . TRBV28 TGTGCCAGCAGTTCCCCTTTCGGACAGGGGAGAAACGAGCAGTACTTC CASSSPFGQGRNEQYF
. TRBJ1-6 . TRBV18 TGTGCCAGCTCATCTAGACAGACTGATAATTCACCCCTCCACTTT CASSSRQTDNSPLHF
. TRBJ1-6 many TRBV7-6 TGTGCCAGCAGCTCCGGGACAAGTTCACCCCTCCACTTT CASSSGTSSPLHF